This record concerns one TCR beta chain sequence. These data belong to a study of blood T cell repertoires in COVID-19. Study as a whole: PBMCs, B-cell-depleted T cells, or T cells provided the cDNA or gDNA that made up the material.

The V end lost 6 bases, the J end lost 6 bases, and 21 bases lay between the germline ends. The CDR3 covers 15 residues. Germline V gives CDR1 SNHLY, CDR2 FYNNEI. In the original analysis: For nucleated cells, counts were estimated from reference gene primer amplification. Method: immunoSEQ multiplex PCR; TCRdb's copy keeps in-frame clones and lacks some. D and trimming were read from the DNA, whereas the V and J calls and clone size are those reported in that table. The sample includes around 100,000 clones, over 75% of them seen just once. The V gene is TRBV2, the J gene TRBJ2-7, with D perhaps matching TRBD2 (6 bases). The receptor's source is a woman older than 75 with acute or convalescent COVID-19. The sequenced sample was peripheral blood. The CDR3 here is CASSPREVAPVEQYF. The DNA for the CDR3 is TGTGCCAGCAGCCCCAGGGAGGTAGCGCCCGTCGAGCAGTACTTC.